This T cell receptor (beta chain) was sequenced for a study of T cells in Graves' hyperthyroidism and ophthalmopathy. Template material for amplifying TCR beta CDR3 regions consisted of RNA transcripts. The HTBI primer set served for first-round RT-PCR of the TCR CDR3. MiXCR was run by TCRdb on the multiplex PCR reads, yielding one entry per CDR3 protein. The sample holds approximately 870,000 distinct CDR3 sequences; roughly 37% are singletons and the top ten take 7.5% to 9.5%. The CDR3 loop spans 12 amino acids. V was shortened by 1 base and J by 6 bases, with 7 bases between the two germline ends. Germline V gene sequence: CDR1 DFQATT, CDR2 SNEGSKA (reference sequence). This clonotype was detected many times.

The sequenced sample consisted of blood. The receptor's source is a man in his late teens or twenties with Graves' hyperthyroidism. The V and J genes are TRBV20-1 and TRBJ1-5; D is possibly TRBD1 (5 bases). The CDR3 sequence is CSARGRGQPQHF. The CDR3 DNA follows: TGCAGTGCTAGAGGGAGGGGTCAGCCCCAGCATTTT.